A selection of T cell receptor beta chains follows, all from one sample in a study of early T cells in non-severe SARS-CoV-2 infection. TCRdb recomputed calls from the 5' RACE reads with MiXCR, one row per CDR3 protein. Here the sample spans 100,000 to 150,000 distinct CDR3 sequences, more than 12% being singletons. The material sequenced was whole blood. Source of these receptors: an adult who was a healthcare worker with PCR-confirmed SARS-CoV-2 infection or an uninfected control (not recorded which). Both conserved end residues are part of each CDR3.

j_gene	v_gene	CDR3aa
TRBJ2-1	TRBV29-1	CSAKGGSGGFEQFF
TRBJ1-5	TRBV3-1	CASSQFDQPQHF
TRBJ1-4	TRBV7-9	CASSQTDRDEKLFF
TRBJ2-5	TRBV6-5	CASSYGRNQETQYF
TRBJ2-2	TRBV7-9	CAPTGTPNTGELFF
TRBJ2-3	TRBV5-1	CASSWSRGVDTQYF
TRBJ2-1	TRBV6-5	CASRAGGSYNEQFF
TRBJ2-7	TRBV6-5	CASSRQAPTFTYEQYF
TRBJ2-7	TRBV27	CATGTGPYEQYF
TRBJ1-2	TRBV19	CASSIPGRSYGYTF
TRBJ2-7	TRBV5-1	CASSSAKTSGVDEQYF
TRBJ2-5	TRBV4-1	CASSQGAANHQETQYF
TRBJ2-7	TRBV7-9	CASSARGTGDYEQHF
TRBJ2-2	TRBV3-1	CASSQDRYSGTNTGELFF
TRBJ2-5	TRBV3-1	CASSQDLETQYF
TRBJ2-5	TRBV12-3/TRBV12-4	CASSLDLVATQYF
TRBJ2-5	TRBV6-6	CASSYSPGLQETQYF
TRBJ1-4	TRBV7-9	CASSIALETNEKLFF
TRBJ2-1	TRBV2	CASSEGYEQFF
TRBJ2-5	TRBV11-2	CASSSRGGVETQYF